One sample yielded the 17 T cell receptor beta chains listed below, sequenced in a study of blood T cell repertoires in COVID-19. Produced via immunoSEQ multiplex PCR; TCRdb's table is partial and in-frame only. The data contain about 240,000 clones, approximately 90% of them seen just once; the ten biggest clones take up 4.1%. Sequencing was carried out using PBMCs or T cells enriched from blood (not recorded which). The source is a woman aged 30 to 39 who had recovered from COVID-19.

This chain links TRBV9 with TRBJ2-5; 10 nucleotides align to TRBD2. The CDR3 length is 16 residues. Germline V gene sequence: CDR1 SGDLS, CDR2 YYNGEE. The V segment lost 1 base and the J segment 2 bases; nucleotides outside the gene matches: 5. CDR3 nucleotides: TGTGCCAGCAGCGTACCAGGGACTAGCGAACAAGAGACCCAGTACTTC. Its protein is CASSVPGTSEQETQYF.

The rearrangement uses TRBV21-1 and TRBJ2-7; TRBD2 is the table's D call, not checked against the DNA. TRBV21-1 corresponds to a pseudogene. CDR3 length: 16 amino acids. In nucleotides, the CDR3 is TGTGCCAGCAGCAAAGGTAAAAGCGGGCTCTCCTACGAGCAGTACTTC. Its protein product is CASSKGKSGLSYEQYF.

V gene TRBV4-2 combines with J gene TRBJ2-7; no clear D. Germline V gene sequence: CDR1 LGHNA, CDR2 YNFKEQ. Between the trimmed V and J ends, which lost 8 bases and 4 bases, there was a span of 12 bases. This CDR3 has 12 amino acids. The CDR3 region has the DNA TGTGCCAGCCGAGGAGCCGGGTACGAGCAGTACTTC. Translation gives CASRGAGYEQYF.

The chain employs TRBV27 and TRBJ1-2, with unresolved D. Trimming stripped 3 bases from V and 2 bases from J, with 7 bases between. CDR3 length: 13 amino acids. Germline CDR1 reads MNHEY; CDR2 reads SMNVEV (reference sequence). CDR3: CASSLERNYGYTF. The CDR3 nucleotides are TGTGCCAGCAGTTTGGAGAGGAACTATGGCTACACCTTC.

The V and J genes are TRBV3-1 (or the pseudogene TRBV3-2) and TRBJ2-7, with TRBD2 matching over 7 bases. Germline V CDR1 and CDR2: LGHDT, YNNKEL (reference sequence). Unmatched junction bases numbered 3, after V lost 4 bases and J lost 3 bases. This CDR3 contains 13 residues. CDR3: CASSRGLDYEQYF. Written as DNA, the CDR3 is TGTGCCAGCAGCCGAGGACTAGACTACGAGCAGTACTTC.

This chain connects TRBV2 to TRBJ2-1; 7 bases map to TRBD1. This CDR3 spans 19 amino acids. The germline CDR1 and CDR2 sequences are SNHLY and FYNNEI. The junction had 21 bases not matched to a gene; V was cut back by 2 bases and J by 8 bases. The CDR3 DNA reads as TGTGCCAGCAGTGAATTAGGGGGCAGGGGCTACCTGGTTGGTGATGAGCAGTTCTTC. This sequence encodes CASSELGGRGYLVGDEQFF.

This clone has just one count. The chain's CDR3 is CASSALDMDTGELFF. The CDR3 DNA follows: TGTGCCAGCAGCGCCTTGGACATGGACACCGGGGAGCTGTTTTTT. This rearrangement joins TRBV9 to TRBJ2-2, with D possibly matching TRBD1 (5 bases). CDR1 is SGDLS, CDR2 YYNGEE, per germline. The CDR3 runs to 15 residues. V lost 3 bases to trimming and J lost 3 bases, with 12 bases between them.

This clone has only one observation. The rearrangement uses TRBV10-1 and TRBJ2-7; D gene uncertain. Trimming took off 10 bases at V and 3 bases at J, with 10 bases between the two ends. The CDR3 extends over 11 amino acids. Germline V gene sequence: CDR1 WNHNN, CDR2 SYGVQD (reference sequence). The CDR3 here is CATSEIYEQYF. DNA for the CDR3: TGCGCCACTTCGGAGATCTACGAGCAGTACTTC.

The V and J genes are TRBV6-5 and TRBJ2-7; 10 bases line up with TRBD2. J gave up 4 bases and V 0 bases, and 6 bases lay outside the gene matches. The CDR3 is made up of 16 amino acids. Germline V gene lookup returns CDR1 MNHEY and CDR2 SVGAGI. For the CDR3, the DNA is TGTGCCAGCAGTTACTCACTAGCGGGAACCCCTTACGAGCAGTACTTC. Translated, it gives CASSYSLAGTPYEQYF.

The CDR3 DNA reads as TGTGCCAGCAGCTTCTACCGGGACAGCGGGTTCAGGGCTTTCTTT. This gives the protein CASSFYRDSGFRAFF. The V call is TRBV5-8, the J call TRBJ1-1, with TRBD1 matching over 7 bases. After removal of 2 bases from V and 11 bases from J, the junction contained 15 bases not matched to a gene. CDR1 and CDR2 from the germline V gene are SGHTS and YDEGEE. The CDR3 consists of 15 residues.

The CDR3 here is CASSYSIRSSYEQYF. In DNA form, the CDR3 reads TGTGCCAGCAGTTACTCGATACGGAGCTCCTACGAGCAGTACTTC. The genes are TRBV6-2 or TRBV6-3 and TRBJ2-7, with D uncertain. Germline CDR1 and CDR2: MNHEY and SVGEGT. CDR3 length: 15 amino acids. The germline V and J ends were trimmed by 0 bases and 0 bases, with 9 bases remaining between them.

The chain has TRBV6-5 and TRBJ1-4, with 10 bases fitting TRBD1. The CDR3 is made up of 15 amino acids. Germline CDR1 reads MNHEY; CDR2 reads SVGAGI. J gave up 7 bases and V 4 bases, and 6 bases lay outside the gene matches. The CDR3 DNA reads TGTGCCAGCAGTTCGAGGACAGGGGGTAGTGAAAAACTGTTTTTT. Translation: CASSSRTGGSEKLFF.

The chain recombines TRBV5-1 with TRBJ2-3; 11 bases agree with TRBD2. J gave up 8 bases and V 1 base, and 21 bases lay outside the gene matches. The CDR3 is made up of 20 amino acids. Germline V gene lookup returns CDR1 SGHRS and CDR2 YFSETQ. For the CDR3, the DNA is TGCGCCAGCAGCTTGAATATTGGTAGCGGGAGGGCCTCCCAATCAGGTACGCAGTATTTT. Its protein is CASSLNIGSGRASQSGTQYF.

The chain is built from TRBV6-1 and TRBJ1-6, with a tentative D call TRBD1 (6 bases). CDR3 length equals 15 residues. Germline V lookup: CDR1 MNHNS, CDR2 SASEGT. Trimming left V 3 bases short and J 8 bases short, with 14 bases between. CDR3 sequence (DNA): TGTGCCAGCAGTGATCTCACAGGGTCATATTCACCCCTCCACTTT. This sequence encodes CASSDLTGSYSPLHF.

The chain combines TRBV3-1 (or the pseudogene TRBV3-2) with TRBJ2-1; TRBD2 matches at 7 bases. V dropped 4 bases and J dropped 7; count of bases not matched to a gene: 1. CDR1 and CDR2 (germline): LGHDT, YNNKEL (reference sequence). This CDR3 has 12 amino acids. CDR3 nucleotides: TGTGCCAGCAGCCTTAGCGGGAATGAGCAGTTCTTC. It specifies CASSLSGNEQFF.

The chain combines TRBV4-2 with TRBJ1-3; TRBD1 matches 7 bases. V lost 0 bases and J lost 4; bases outside the gene matches: 3. Germline V lookup: CDR1 LGHNA, CDR2 YNFKEQ. The CDR3 covers 15 residues. The CDR3 nucleotides read TGTGCCAGCAGCCAAGAGGGGGACAGCGGAAACACCATATATTTT. Its translation is CASSQEGDSGNTIYF.

This clone was observed a single time. V and J are TRBV3-1 (or the pseudogene TRBV3-2) and TRBJ2-7; D may be TRBD1 (6 bases). The CDR3 is made up of 14 amino acids. CDR1 and CDR2 from the germline V gene are LGHDT and YNNKEL (reference sequence). Trimming pared 1 base from V and 7 bases from J, leaving 14 bases between. The CDR3 region has the DNA TGTGCCAGCAGCCAAGGGGGACACCTCTTTGAGCAGTACTTC. Its protein is CASSQGGHLFEQYF.